At least ten counts were recorded for the clone carrying this TCR beta chain. These data come from a study of read filtering for tumor transcriptome and immune sequencing. The library was built from around 400 ng RNA with molecular barcoded adaptors for alpha/delta and beta/gamma chains. TCRdb re-analysed the reads in MiXCR, keeping a single row per CDR3 protein. Here the sample spans fewer than 35,000 distinct CDR3 sequences, approximately 17% being singletons. CDR1 is SQVTM, CDR2 ANQGSEA, per germline. This CDR3 is 11 amino acids long. Trimming left V 3 bases short and J 5 bases short, with 6 bases between.

V and J are TRBV29-1 and TRBJ2-3; D call uncertain. The specimen was a population of CD138-negative cells sorted from bone marrow. This TCR came from a donor at least 40 years old with multiple myeloma. The CDR3 is CSVEWGDTQYF. CDR3 coding DNA: TGCAGCGTTGAGTGGGGAGATACGCAGTATTTT.